This is a list of T cell receptor beta chains from one sample in a study of T-cell reconstitution after alpha-beta-depleted transplantation in children. MiXCR, applied by TCRdb to the PCR reads, yields one record per CDR3 protein. This table holds some 600,000 distinct CDR3 sequences, roughly 13% found once. The sequences come from PBMCs, mostly from graft donor cells, collected 360 days after TCRalphabeta/CD19-depleted stem cell transplant. The receptors derive from a male patient under 18 who had a stem cell transplant for acute myeloid leukemia, so the T cells may come from the graft donor. The CDR3 runs from the conserved cysteine through the conserved F or W. The D gene is left open where the match is weak. Only some rows state a clone size, as once, few, many or a class for expanded clones.

>TRBV7-9|.|.|TRBJ2-1
TGTGCCAGCAGCTTAGCGGGAGGCGTGGAGGGCTACAATGAGCAGTTCTTC
CASSLAGGVEGYNEQFF
>TRBV2|.|.|TRBJ2-1
TGTGCCAGCAAGGTTAGGCTTACTGAGCAGTTCTTC
CASKVRLTEQFF
>TRBV28|TRBD2|.|TRBJ2-1
TGTGCCAGCAGTATACCCGGGACTAGCCATGAGCAGTTCTTC
CASSIPGTSHEQFF
>TRBV11-2|TRBD2|few|TRBJ2-1
TGTGCCAGCAGCTTTAGAGCCGGGACTAGCGGGAGGGTGGCCTCCTACAATGAGCAGTTCTTC
CASSFRAGTSGRVASYNEQFF
>TRBV6-2/TRBV6-3|.|many|TRBJ2-1
TGTGCCAGCAGTCAGACTCCAGGTGAGCAGTTCTTC
CASSQTPGEQFF
>TRBV5-1|.|few|TRBJ2-1
TGCGCCAGCAGCTCCCCCTCTCTAGCCCTAAGCTCCTACAATGAGCAGTTCTTC
CASSSPSLALSSYNEQFF
>TRBV18|.|few|TRBJ1-1
TGTGCCAGCTCACCACTTGGGTTTCCCTCCCCTGAAGCTTTCTTT
CASSPLGFPSPEAFF
>TRBV27|TRBD2|.|TRBJ2-2
TGTGCCAGCAGTCCGAGACTAGCGGGGCTCTTCCCCGGGGAGCTGTTTTTT
CASSPRLAGLFPGELFF
>TRBV6-2/TRBV6-3|TRBD1|.|TRBJ2-4
TGTGCCAGCAGTCGGACAGGCTTCGTCAAAAACATTCAGTACTTC
CASSRTGFVKNIQYF
>TRBV11-2|.|.|TRBJ2-1
TGTGCCAGCAGTTTTTCCACCGCCCTCAGCCATGAGCAGTTCTTC
CASSFSTALSHEQFF
>TRBV29-1|TRBD1|.|TRBJ1-3
TGCAGCGTTGATTGGGGACAGGGGGTTTCTGGAAACACCATATATTTT
CSVDWGQGVSGNTIYF
>TRBV7-6|.|.|TRBJ2-7
TGTGCCAGCAGCGGATCGACGACGCGCCTCTCCTACGAGCAGTACTTC
CASSGSTTRLSYEQYF